These T cell receptor beta chains were read from a single sample in a study of T cell responses to AZD1222 COVID-19 vaccine. TCRdb keeps only in-frame clones here, not all; method: immunoSEQ multiplex PCR. The sample has 120,000 to 150,000 clones, more than 75% seen once. The specimen was peripheral blood, collected on day 0 of AZD1222 vaccination. The receptors were sampled from an adult in good health. The CDR3 runs from the conserved cysteine through the conserved F or W. Fields, in order: clone size, J gene, D gene, V gene, CDR3 protein, CDR3 DNA. D genes are given only for firm matches. Clone size is stated in some rows and not others, as once, few, many or a class when expanded.

clone size: NA
J gene: TRBJ2-2
D gene: TRBD1
V gene: TRBV6-5
CDR3 protein: CASSPGTGNTGELFF
CDR3 DNA: TGTGCCAGCTCCCCAGGGACAGGGAACACCGGGGAGCTGTTTTTT

clone size: NA
J gene: TRBJ2-7
D gene: NA
V gene: TRBV23-1
CDR3 protein: CASSHAEQGQGYEQYF
CDR3 DNA: TGCGCCAGCAGTCATGCCGAACAGGGCCAGGGGTACGAGCAGTACTTC

clone size: NA
J gene: TRBJ1-2
D gene: TRBD1
V gene: TRBV9
CDR3 protein: CASSVGYGGTDYGYTF
CDR3 DNA: TGTGCCAGCAGCGTAGGTTATGGTGGGACAGACTATGGCTACACCTTC

clone size: NA
J gene: TRBJ2-3
D gene: NA
V gene: TRBV6-5
CDR3 protein: CASSSGADTQYF
CDR3 DNA: TGTGCCAGCAGTAGTGGGGCAGATACGCAGTATTTT

clone size: few
J gene: TRBJ1-2
D gene: NA
V gene: TRBV19
CDR3 protein: CASTFSGVPNYGYTF
CDR3 DNA: TGTGCCAGTACCTTCTCAGGAGTCCCTAACTATGGCTACACCTTC

clone size: once
J gene: TRBJ2-1
D gene: TRBD1
V gene: TRBV24-1
CDR3 protein: CATSDLVAGGTEQFF
CDR3 DNA: TGTGCCACCAGTGATTTGGTGGCAGGGGGTACGGAGCAGTTCTTC

clone size: NA
J gene: TRBJ1-1
D gene: NA
V gene: TRBV15
CDR3 protein: CATSSGEPNTEAFF
CDR3 DNA: TGTGCCACCAGCAGCGGGGAGCCGAACACTGAAGCTTTCTTT

clone size: NA
J gene: TRBJ1-4
D gene: NA
V gene: TRBV19
CDR3 protein: CASSMRSRTNEKLFF
CDR3 DNA: TGTGCCAGTAGTATGAGATCGAGAACTAATGAAAAACTGTTTTTT

clone size: few
J gene: TRBJ1-2
D gene: NA
V gene: TRBV4-3
CDR3 protein: CASSQLQTQGSGGYTF
CDR3 DNA: TGCGCCAGCAGCCAGTTACAGACGCAGGGGTCAGGAGGCTACACCTTC

clone size: NA
J gene: TRBJ2-2
D gene: TRBD1
V gene: TRBV29-1
CDR3 protein: CSVERQGSTGELFF
CDR3 DNA: TGCAGCGTTGAAAGACAGGGGTCCACCGGGGAGCTGTTTTTT

clone size: NA
J gene: TRBJ1-6
D gene: NA
V gene: TRBV27
CDR3 protein: CASSSETEAGVLSPLHF
CDR3 DNA: TGTGCCAGCAGTTCTGAAACGGAGGCAGGGGTTTTATCACCCCTCCACTTT

clone size: NA
J gene: TRBJ2-3
D gene: TRBD1
V gene: TRBV11-3
CDR3 protein: CASSLGNRGSTDTQYF
CDR3 DNA: TGTGCCAGCAGCTTGGGAAACAGGGGGTCCACAGATACGCAGTATTTT

clone size: NA
J gene: TRBJ2-1
D gene: NA
V gene: TRBV19
CDR3 protein: CASTQYPDKGGLGPDEQFF
CDR3 DNA: TGTGCCAGTACTCAATACCCCGATAAGGGGGGCCTCGGGCCTGATGAGCAGTTCTTC

clone size: NA
J gene: TRBJ1-2
D gene: TRBD1
V gene: TRBV28
CDR3 protein: CASSQPDRGLSGYTF
CDR3 DNA: TGTGCCAGCAGCCAACCGGACAGGGGGTTATCTGGCTACACCTTC

clone size: few
J gene: TRBJ2-1
D gene: TRBD2
V gene: TRBV28
CDR3 protein: CASRPGLYDYNEQFF
CDR3 DNA: TGTGCCAGCAGACCGGGACTATACGATTACAATGAGCAGTTCTTC

clone size: NA
J gene: TRBJ1-5
D gene: TRBD1
V gene: TRBV6-2/TRBV6-3
CDR3 protein: CASSTDRDSNQPQHF
CDR3 DNA: TGTGCCAGCAGCACGGACAGGGATAGCAATCAGCCCCAGCATTTT

clone size: NA
J gene: TRBJ2-5
D gene: NA
V gene: TRBV6-5
CDR3 protein: CASRVMETQYF
CDR3 DNA: TGTGCCAGCAGAGTGATGGAGACCCAGTACTTC

clone size: NA
J gene: TRBJ2-2
D gene: NA
V gene: TRBV7-9
CDR3 protein: CASRATPGGELFF
CDR3 DNA: TGTGCCAGCAGGGCTACACCGGGCGGGGAGCTGTTTTTT

clone size: NA
J gene: TRBJ1-5
D gene: NA
V gene: TRBV19
CDR3 protein: CASSIPRRGSNQPQHF
CDR3 DNA: TGTGCCAGTAGTATTCCACGACGGGGGAGCAATCAGCCCCAGCATTTT

clone size: NA
J gene: TRBJ2-1
D gene: NA
V gene: TRBV7-2
CDR3 protein: CASSETSTGQFF
CDR3 DNA: TGTGCCAGCAGCGAGACCTCGACGGGGCAGTTCTTC

clone size: NA
J gene: TRBJ1-2
D gene: TRBD1
V gene: TRBV28
CDR3 protein: CASSSTRDRDYGYTF
CDR3 DNA: TGTGCCAGCAGTTCCACCCGGGACAGGGACTATGGCTACACCTTC

clone size: once
J gene: TRBJ1-5
D gene: NA
V gene: TRBV11-2
CDR3 protein: CASSPGQSPNSNQPQHF
CDR3 DNA: TGTGCCAGCAGCCCAGGACAGAGCCCTAATAGCAATCAGCCCCAGCATTTT

clone size: NA
J gene: TRBJ2-2
D gene: NA
V gene: TRBV14
CDR3 protein: CASSFRGGRTGELFF
CDR3 DNA: TGTGCCAGCAGCTTCAGGGGGGGTCGCACCGGGGAGCTGTTTTTT

clone size: once
J gene: TRBJ1-6
D gene: NA
V gene: TRBV6-1
CDR3 protein: CASSVAQLSSYNSPLHF
CDR3 DNA: TGTGCCAGCAGTGTGGCCCAGTTGAGCTCCTATAATTCACCCCTCCACTTT

clone size: NA
J gene: TRBJ2-7
D gene: TRBD2
V gene: TRBV28
CDR3 protein: CASRAGGNYEQYF
CDR3 DNA: TGTGCCAGCCGGGCCGGGGGGAATTACGAGCAGTACTTC

clone size: NA
J gene: TRBJ1-2
D gene: TRBD1
V gene: TRBV4-2
CDR3 protein: CASSQFTGGGDGYTF
CDR3 DNA: TGTGCCAGCAGCCAATTCACAGGGGGGGGCGATGGCTACACCTTC

clone size: NA
J gene: TRBJ2-7
D gene: TRBD1
V gene: TRBV9
CDR3 protein: CASSESGGGEQYF
CDR3 DNA: TGTGCCAGCAGCGAGTCAGGGGGCGGCGAGCAGTACTTC

clone size: once
J gene: TRBJ2-6
D gene: NA
V gene: TRBV6-5
CDR3 protein: CASSFSHSGANVLTF
CDR3 DNA: TGTGCCAGCAGTTTCTCCCACTCTGGGGCCAACGTCCTGACTTTC

clone size: few
J gene: TRBJ2-5
D gene: TRBD2
V gene: TRBV19
CDR3 protein: CASRVIAGVEETQYF
CDR3 DNA: TGTGCCAGTAGGGTAATAGCGGGAGTTGAAGAGACCCAGTACTTC

clone size: NA
J gene: TRBJ2-7
D gene: NA
V gene: TRBV28
CDR3 protein: CASSWPEQYF
CDR3 DNA: TGTGCCAGCAGTTGGCCCGAGCAGTACTTC

clone size: once
J gene: TRBJ2-4
D gene: NA
V gene: TRBV6-2/TRBV6-3
CDR3 protein: CASSYSPGNIQYF
CDR3 DNA: TGTGCCAGCAGTTACTCACCAGGAAACATTCAGTACTTC

clone size: NA
J gene: TRBJ2-1
D gene: NA
V gene: TRBV7-2
CDR3 protein: CASTLVHSSEQFF
CDR3 DNA: TGTGCCAGCACCCTCGTTCATTCAAGTGAGCAGTTCTTC

clone size: NA
J gene: TRBJ2-5
D gene: TRBD2
V gene: TRBV28
CDR3 protein: CASSSLAGGLKETQYF
CDR3 DNA: TGTGCCAGCAGTTCACTAGCGGGAGGACTCAAAGAGACCCAGTACTTC

clone size: NA
J gene: TRBJ2-5
D gene: NA
V gene: TRBV7-9
CDR3 protein: CASSPDTNQETQYF
CDR3 DNA: TGTGCCAGCAGCCCCGACACCAACCAAGAGACCCAGTACTTC

clone size: once
J gene: TRBJ2-1
D gene: TRBD1
V gene: TRBV9
CDR3 protein: CASSALLTGAHEQFF
CDR3 DNA: TGTGCCAGCAGCGCTTTACTGACAGGGGCCCATGAGCAGTTCTTC

clone size: NA
J gene: TRBJ1-1
D gene: NA
V gene: TRBV6-5
CDR3 protein: CASSYGRGYTEAFF
CDR3 DNA: TGTGCCAGCAGTTACGGCAGGGGATACACTGAAGCTTTCTTT

clone size: NA
J gene: TRBJ2-1
D gene: NA
V gene: TRBV28
CDR3 protein: CASSYSWTRGDNEQFF
CDR3 DNA: TGTGCCAGCAGTTATTCCTGGACTAGGGGGGACAATGAGCAGTTCTTC

clone size: NA
J gene: TRBJ2-1
D gene: NA
V gene: TRBV15
CDR3 protein: CATSLGGGNEQFF
CDR3 DNA: TGTGCCACCAGCCTAGGAGGTGGCAATGAGCAGTTCTTC

clone size: NA
J gene: TRBJ1-2
D gene: NA
V gene: TRBV4-1
CDR3 protein: CASSQSPVGRATKNYGYTF
CDR3 DNA: TGCGCCAGCAGCCAGTCACCAGTGGGCAGGGCCACGAAAAACTATGGCTACACCTTC

clone size: NA
J gene: TRBJ2-7
D gene: TRBD1
V gene: TRBV7-9
CDR3 protein: CASSSPDRGGSYEQYF
CDR3 DNA: TGTGCCAGCAGCTCGCCGGACAGGGGAGGGTCCTACGAGCAGTACTTC

clone size: once
J gene: TRBJ1-2
D gene: NA
V gene: TRBV28
CDR3 protein: CASSFSVSYGYTF
CDR3 DNA: TGTGCCAGCAGTTTTAGTGTGAGCTATGGCTACACCTTC